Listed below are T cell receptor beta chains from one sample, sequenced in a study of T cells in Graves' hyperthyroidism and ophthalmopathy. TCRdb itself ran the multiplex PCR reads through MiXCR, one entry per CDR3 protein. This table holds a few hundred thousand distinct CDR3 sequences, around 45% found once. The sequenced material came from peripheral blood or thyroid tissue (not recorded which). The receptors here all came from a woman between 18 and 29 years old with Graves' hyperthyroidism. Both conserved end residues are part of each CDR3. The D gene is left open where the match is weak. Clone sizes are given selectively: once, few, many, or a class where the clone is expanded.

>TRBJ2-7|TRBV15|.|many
CATSRAGYEQYF
TGTGCCACCAGCAGGGCAGGCTACGAGCAGTACTTC
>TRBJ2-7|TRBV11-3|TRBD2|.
CASSSPRTSGDRSYEQYF
TGTGCCAGCAGCTCCCCTAGGACTAGCGGGGACCGATCCTACGAGCAGTACTTC
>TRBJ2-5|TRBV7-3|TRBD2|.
CASSWVRERRETQYF
TGTGCCAGCAGCTGGGTGCGGGAGAGGAGGGAGACCCAGTACTTC
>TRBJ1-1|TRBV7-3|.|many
CASSSGPGTQMNTEAFF
TGTGCCAGCAGCTCCGGTCCCGGGACACAAATGAACACTGAAGCTTTCTTT
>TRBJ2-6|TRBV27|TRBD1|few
CASRDRVPNVLTF
TGTGCCAGCAGAGACAGGGTTCCCAACGTCCTGACTTTC
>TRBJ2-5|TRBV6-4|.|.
CASSDGHVQQETQYF
TGTGCCAGCAGTGACGGACACGTACAACAAGAGACCCAGTACTTC
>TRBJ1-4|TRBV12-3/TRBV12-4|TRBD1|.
CASSSPWPGQGGEKLFF
TGTGCCAGCAGCAGCCCTTGGCCGGGACAGGGAGGTGAAAAACTGTTTTTT
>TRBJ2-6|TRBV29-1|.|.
CGVDRWGDYF
TGCGGCGTTGATAGGTGGGGCGACTACTTC
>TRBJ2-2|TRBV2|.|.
CATSDSSGTPTGELFF
TGTGCCACCAGTGATTCTTCCGGGACACCCACCGGGGAGCTGTTTTTT
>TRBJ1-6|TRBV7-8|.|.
CASSPWEKGSPLHF
TGTGCCAGCAGCCCCTGGGAAAAAGGATCACCCCTCCACTTT
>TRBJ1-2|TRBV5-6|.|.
CASSLESGYTF
TGTGCCAGCAGCTTGGAGTCAGGCTACACCTTC
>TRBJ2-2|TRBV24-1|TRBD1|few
CATSEGRQGVPGELFF
TGTGCCACCAGTGAGGGACGACAGGGTGTTCCCGGGGAGCTGTTTTTT
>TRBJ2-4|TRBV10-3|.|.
CAISGAGSRNIQYF
TGTGCCATCAGTGGGGCAGGAAGCAGGAACATTCAGTACTTC
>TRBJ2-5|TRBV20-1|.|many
CSAGSGQGLETQYF
TGCAGTGCTGGATCCGGGCAGGGCTTGGAGACCCAGTACTTC
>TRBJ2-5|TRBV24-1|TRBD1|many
CATTSGTEETQYF
TGTGCCACCACCTCCGGGACAGAAGAGACCCAGTACTTC
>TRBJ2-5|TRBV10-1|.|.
CASSESRQGRGQETQYF
TGCGCCAGCAGTGAGTCGAGGCAGGGGAGGGGCCAAGAGACCCAGTACTTC
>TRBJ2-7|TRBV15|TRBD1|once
CATSIRDRGHEQHF
TGTGCCACCAGCATCCGGGACAGGGGTCACGAGCAGCACTTC
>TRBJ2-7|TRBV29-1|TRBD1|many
CTYDRGSEQYF
TGCACCTACGACAGGGGGTCCGAGCAGTACTTC
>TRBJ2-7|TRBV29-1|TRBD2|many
CSVEGLAGSSYEQYF
TGCAGCGTTGAAGGGCTAGCGGGAAGCTCCTACGAGCAGTACTTC
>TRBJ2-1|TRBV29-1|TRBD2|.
CSADMTSGSSYNEQFF
TGCAGCGCAGATATGACTAGCGGGAGCTCCTACAATGAGCAGTTCTTC
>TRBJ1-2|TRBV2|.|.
CASSLGRPRDGYTF
TGTGCCAGCAGTTTAGGCAGGCCCCGAGATGGCTACACCTTC
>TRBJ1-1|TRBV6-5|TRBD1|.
CASSSGGQGTEAFF
TGTGCCAGCAGTTCTGGGGGACAGGGAACTGAAGCTTTCTTT
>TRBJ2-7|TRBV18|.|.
CASSPPRGTNRGGYEQYF
TGTGCCAGCTCACCACCGAGAGGAACGAACAGGGGAGGCTACGAGCAGTACTTC
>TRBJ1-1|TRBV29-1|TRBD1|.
CSVEEDRARGTEAFF
TGCAGCGTTGAAGAGGACAGGGCGAGGGGCACTGAAGCTTTCTTT
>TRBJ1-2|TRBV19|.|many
CASGPAVKLRYGYTF
TGTGCCAGCGGACCGGCGGTCAAATTGAGATATGGCTACACCTTC
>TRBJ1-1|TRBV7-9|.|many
CASARQLNTEAFF
TGTGCCAGCGCTAGACAGTTGAACACTGAAGCTTTCTTT
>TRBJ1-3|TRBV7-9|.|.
CASRDLASSGNTIYF
TGTGCCAGCAGAGATTTGGCCAGCTCTGGAAACACCATATATTTT
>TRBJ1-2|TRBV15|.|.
CATSTGHSGNTF
TGTGCCACCAGCACGGGACATTCTGGAAACACCTTC
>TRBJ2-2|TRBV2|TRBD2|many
CASSELAGADTGELFF
TGTGCCAGCAGTGAATTAGCGGGAGCGGACACCGGGGAGCTGTTTTTT
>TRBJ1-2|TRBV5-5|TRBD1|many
CASSYTRGQGTFGYGYTF
TGTGCCAGCAGCTACACCCGGGGACAGGGTACTTTTGGCTATGGCTACACCTTC
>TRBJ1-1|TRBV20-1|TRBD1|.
CSAGQRTEAFF
TGCAGCGCGGGACAGAGGACTGAAGCTTTCTTT
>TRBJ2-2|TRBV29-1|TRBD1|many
CSVEGQGARTGELFF
TGCAGCGTTGAGGGACAGGGGGCGCGGACCGGGGAGCTGTTTTTT
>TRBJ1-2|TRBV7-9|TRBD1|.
CASSQVDRGDGYTF
TGTGCCAGCAGCCAAGTGGACAGGGGGGATGGCTACACCTTC
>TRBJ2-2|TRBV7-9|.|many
CASRSPPGKNTGELFF
TGTGCCAGCAGATCGCCGCCCGGGAAAAACACCGGGGAGCTGTTTTTT
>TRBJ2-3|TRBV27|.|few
CASRDIDQPDTQYF
TGTGCCAGCCGAGATATCGACCAACCAGATACGCAGTATTTT
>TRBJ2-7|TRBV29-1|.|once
CSEVGAVYEQYF
TGCAGTGAAGTAGGGGCCGTATACGAGCAGTACTTC
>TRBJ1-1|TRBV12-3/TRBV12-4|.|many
CASSLLGQRNTEAFF
TGTGCCAGCAGTTTGTTAGGACAAAGGAACACTGAAGCTTTCTTT
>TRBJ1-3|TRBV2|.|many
CASSETSFSGNIIYF
TGTGCCAGCAGTGAAACCAGCTTTTCTGGAAACATCATATATTTT
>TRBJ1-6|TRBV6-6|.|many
CASSLRANSPLHF
TGTGCCAGCAGTCTCAGGGCAAATTCACCCCTCCACTTT
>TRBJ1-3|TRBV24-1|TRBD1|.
CATSDLQGAETIYF
TGTGCCACCAGTGATTTGCAGGGGGCAGAAACCATATATTTT
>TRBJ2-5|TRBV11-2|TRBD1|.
CASSVGQGRLAKTQYF
TGTGCCAGCAGCGTAGGACAGGGACGGCTCGCGAAGACCCAGTACTTC
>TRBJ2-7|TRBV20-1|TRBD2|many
CSAITSGLAHEQYF
TGCAGTGCAATTACTAGCGGGCTAGCCCACGAGCAGTACTTC
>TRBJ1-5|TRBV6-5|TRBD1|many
CASAGGSNQPQHF
TGTGCCAGTGCAGGGGGTAGCAATCAGCCCCAGCATTTT
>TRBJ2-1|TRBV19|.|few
CASSIDRDEQFF
TGTGCCAGTAGTATTGACCGAGATGAGCAGTTCTTC
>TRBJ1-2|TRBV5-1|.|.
CASTRETVDGYTF
TGCGCCAGCACCCGCGAGACCGTTGATGGCTACACCTTC
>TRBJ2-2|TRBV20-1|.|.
CSARAGGNTGELFW
TGCAGTGCTAGAGCAGGGGGGAACACCGGGGAGCTGTTTTGG
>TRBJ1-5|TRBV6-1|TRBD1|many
CASSEGTGGNQPQHF
TGTGCCAGCAGTGAGGGGACAGGGGGCAATCAGCCCCAGCATTTT
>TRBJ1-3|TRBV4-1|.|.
CASSQDLRETGNTIYF
TGCGCCAGCAGCCAAGATCTAAGGGAAACTGGAAACACCATATATTTT